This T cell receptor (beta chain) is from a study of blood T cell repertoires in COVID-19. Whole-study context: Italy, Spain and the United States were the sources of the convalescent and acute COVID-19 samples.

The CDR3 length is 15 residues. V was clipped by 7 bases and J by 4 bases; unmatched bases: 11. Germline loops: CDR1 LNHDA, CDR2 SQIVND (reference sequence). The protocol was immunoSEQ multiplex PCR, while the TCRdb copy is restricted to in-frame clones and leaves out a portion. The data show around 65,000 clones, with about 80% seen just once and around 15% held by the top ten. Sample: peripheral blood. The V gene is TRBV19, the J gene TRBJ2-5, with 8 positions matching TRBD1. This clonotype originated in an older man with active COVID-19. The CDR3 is CASIKTGARGETQYF. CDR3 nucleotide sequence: TGTGCCAGTATTAAGACAGGGGCGAGGGGAGAGACCCAGTACTTC.